This TCR beta chain was observed in a study of blood T cell repertoires in COVID-19. Across the whole study: Sites across the United States, Italy and Spain contributed samples from acute and convalescent COVID-19. PBMCs, B-cell-depleted T cells, or T cells provided the cDNA or gDNA that made up the material.

The CDR3 is 13 residues long. Germline V gives CDR1 MGHDK, CDR2 SYGVNS. V lost 4 bases and J lost 8, with 9 bases in between. Study processing details: Amplification from reference gene primers served as the basis for estimated nucleated cell counts. The data were produced by immunoSEQ multiplex PCR, yet TCRdb's version contains in-frame clones alone and is incomplete. That table gives V, J and clone size, and the DNA gave D and trimming. The sample includes approximately 90,000 clones, about 85% of them seen just once. The chain links TRBV25-1 to TRBJ1-6; no clear D. Sequenced input: peripheral blood. The receptor comes from a man aged 55 to 70 with acute or convalescent COVID-19. The DNA for the CDR3 is TGTGCCAGCAGTGTCTCCCGGGATTCACCCCTCCACTTT. Translating gives CASSVSRDSPLHF. Supplemented by reference TRBV25-1 and TRBJ1-6, the full variable domain reads EADIYQTPRYLVIGTGKKITLECSQTMGHDKMYWYQQDPGMELHLIHYSYGVNSTEKGDLSSESTVSRIRTEHFPLTLESARPSHTSQYLCASSVSRDSPLHFGNGTRLTVT.